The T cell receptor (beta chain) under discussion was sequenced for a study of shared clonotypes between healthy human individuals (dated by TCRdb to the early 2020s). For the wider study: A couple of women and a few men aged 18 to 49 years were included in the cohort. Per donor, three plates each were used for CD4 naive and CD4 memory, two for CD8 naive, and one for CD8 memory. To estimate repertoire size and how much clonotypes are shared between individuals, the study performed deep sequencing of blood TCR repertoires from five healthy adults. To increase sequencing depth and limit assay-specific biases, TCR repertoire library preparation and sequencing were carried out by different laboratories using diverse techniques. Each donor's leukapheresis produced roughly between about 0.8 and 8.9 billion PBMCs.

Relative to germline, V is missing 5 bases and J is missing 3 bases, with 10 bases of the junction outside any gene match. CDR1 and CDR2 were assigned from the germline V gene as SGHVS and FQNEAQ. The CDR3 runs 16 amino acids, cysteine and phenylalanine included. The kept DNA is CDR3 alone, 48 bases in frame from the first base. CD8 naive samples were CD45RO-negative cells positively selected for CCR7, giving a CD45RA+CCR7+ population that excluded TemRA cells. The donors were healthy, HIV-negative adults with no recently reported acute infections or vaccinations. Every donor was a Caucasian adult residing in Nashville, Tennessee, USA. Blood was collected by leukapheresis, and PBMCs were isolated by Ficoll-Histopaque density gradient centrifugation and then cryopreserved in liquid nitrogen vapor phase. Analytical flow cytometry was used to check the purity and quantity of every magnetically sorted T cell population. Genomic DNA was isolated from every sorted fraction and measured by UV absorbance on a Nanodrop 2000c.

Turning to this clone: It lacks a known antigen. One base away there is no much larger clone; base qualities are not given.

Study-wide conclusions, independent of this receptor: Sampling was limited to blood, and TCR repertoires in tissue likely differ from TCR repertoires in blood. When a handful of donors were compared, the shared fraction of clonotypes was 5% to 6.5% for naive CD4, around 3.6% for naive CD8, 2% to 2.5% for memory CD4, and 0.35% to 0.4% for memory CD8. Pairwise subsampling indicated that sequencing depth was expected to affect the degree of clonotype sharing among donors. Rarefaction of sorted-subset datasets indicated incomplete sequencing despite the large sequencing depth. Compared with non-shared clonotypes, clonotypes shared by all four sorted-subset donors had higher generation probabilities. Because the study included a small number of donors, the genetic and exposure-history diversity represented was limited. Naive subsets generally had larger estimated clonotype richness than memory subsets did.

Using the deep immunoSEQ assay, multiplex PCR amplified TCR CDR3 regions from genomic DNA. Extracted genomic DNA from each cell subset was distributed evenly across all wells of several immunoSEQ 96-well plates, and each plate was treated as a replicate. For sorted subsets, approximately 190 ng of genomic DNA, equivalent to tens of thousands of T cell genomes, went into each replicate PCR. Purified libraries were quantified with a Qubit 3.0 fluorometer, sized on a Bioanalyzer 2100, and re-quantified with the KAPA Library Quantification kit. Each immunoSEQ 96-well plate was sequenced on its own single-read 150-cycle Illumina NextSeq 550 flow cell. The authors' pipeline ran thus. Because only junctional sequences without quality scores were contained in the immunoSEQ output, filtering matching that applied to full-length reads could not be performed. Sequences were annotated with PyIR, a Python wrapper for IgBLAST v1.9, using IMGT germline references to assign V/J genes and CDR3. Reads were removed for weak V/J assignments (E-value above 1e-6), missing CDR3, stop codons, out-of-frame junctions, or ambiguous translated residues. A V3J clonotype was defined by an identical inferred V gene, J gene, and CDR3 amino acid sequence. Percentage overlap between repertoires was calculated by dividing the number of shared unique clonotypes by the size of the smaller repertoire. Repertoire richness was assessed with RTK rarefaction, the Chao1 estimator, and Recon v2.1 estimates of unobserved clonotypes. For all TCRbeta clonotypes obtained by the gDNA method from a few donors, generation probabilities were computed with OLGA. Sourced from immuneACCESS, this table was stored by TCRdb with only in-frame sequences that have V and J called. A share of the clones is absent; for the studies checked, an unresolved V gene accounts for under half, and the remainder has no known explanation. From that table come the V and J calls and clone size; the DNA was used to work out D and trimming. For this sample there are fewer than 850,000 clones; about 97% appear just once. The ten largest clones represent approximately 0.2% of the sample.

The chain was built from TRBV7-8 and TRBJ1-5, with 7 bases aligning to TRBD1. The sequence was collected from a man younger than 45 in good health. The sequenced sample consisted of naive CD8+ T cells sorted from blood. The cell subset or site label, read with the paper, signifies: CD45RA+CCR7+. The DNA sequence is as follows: TGTGCCAGCAGCGTAAGGGGAAGGGGGCCCAATCAGCCCCAGCATTTT. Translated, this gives CASSVRGRGPNQPQHF.